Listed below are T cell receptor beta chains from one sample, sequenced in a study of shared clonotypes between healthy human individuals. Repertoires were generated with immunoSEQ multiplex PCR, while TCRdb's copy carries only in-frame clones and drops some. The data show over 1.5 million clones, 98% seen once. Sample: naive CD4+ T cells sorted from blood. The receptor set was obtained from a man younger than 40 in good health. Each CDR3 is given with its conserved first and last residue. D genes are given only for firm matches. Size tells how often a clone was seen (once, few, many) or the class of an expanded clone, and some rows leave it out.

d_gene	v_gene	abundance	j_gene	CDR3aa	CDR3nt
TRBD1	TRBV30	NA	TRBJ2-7	CAWTRTGNYEQYF	TGTGCCTGGACAAGGACAGGCAACTACGAGCAGTACTTC
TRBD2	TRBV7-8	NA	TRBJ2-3	CASSLGGTSGRGDTQYF	TGTGCCAGCAGCTTAGGAGGGACTAGCGGGAGGGGGGATACGCAGTATTTT
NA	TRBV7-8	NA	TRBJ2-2	CASSLVVPGIPNTGELFF	TGTGCCAGCAGCTTAGTTGTTCCCGGTATTCCGAACACCGGGGAGCTGTTTTTT
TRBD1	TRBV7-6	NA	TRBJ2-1	CASSRGGRTTYNEQFF	TGTGCCAGCAGCCGAGGGGGCAGAACCACCTACAATGAGCAGTTCTTC
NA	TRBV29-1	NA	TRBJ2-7	CSVEGQGGEQYF	TGCAGCGTTGAAGGTCAGGGGGGCGAGCAGTACTTC
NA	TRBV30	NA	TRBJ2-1	CAWRGGIYNEQFF	TGTGCCTGGAGAGGAGGGATCTACAATGAGCAGTTCTTC
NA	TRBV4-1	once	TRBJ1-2	CASSPGGNYGYTF	TGCGCCAGCAGCCCAGGAGGAAACTATGGCTACACCTTC
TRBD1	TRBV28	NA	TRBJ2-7	CASSSYRGYSYEQYF	TGTGCCAGCAGTTCCTACAGGGGGTACTCCTACGAGCAGTACTTC
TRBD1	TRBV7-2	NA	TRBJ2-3	CASSPDRGTDTQYF	TGTGCCAGCAGCCCTGACAGGGGCACAGATACGCAGTATTTT
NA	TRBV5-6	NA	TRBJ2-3	CASSVAFLSDTQYF	TGTGCCAGCAGCGTGGCGTTTTTATCGGATACGCAGTATTTT
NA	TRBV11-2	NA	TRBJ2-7	CASSSPEVRAREQYF	TGTGCCAGCAGCTCCCCCGAGGTGCGAGCGCGCGAGCAGTACTTC
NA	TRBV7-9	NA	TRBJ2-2	CASSLALANTGELFF	TGTGCCAGCAGCTTAGCGCTTGCGAACACCGGGGAGCTGTTTTTT
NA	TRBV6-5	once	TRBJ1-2	CASSLRGRYGYTF	TGTGCCAGCAGTTTGAGGGGCAGGTATGGCTACACCTTC
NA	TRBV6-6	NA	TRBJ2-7	CASSYSSVEQYF	TGTGCCAGCAGTTACTCGAGTGTAGAGCAGTACTTC
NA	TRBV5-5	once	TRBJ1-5	CASGLMDSNQPQHF	TGTGCCAGCGGCCTTATGGATAGCAATCAGCCCCAGCATTTT
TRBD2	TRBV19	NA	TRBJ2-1	CASSTTSGTSYNEQFF	TGTGCCAGTAGTACCACTAGCGGGACTTCCTACAATGAGCAGTTCTTC
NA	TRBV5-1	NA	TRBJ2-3	CASSWSGRSSTDTQYF	TGCGCCAGCAGCTGGTCCGGACGGAGTAGCACAGATACGCAGTATTTT
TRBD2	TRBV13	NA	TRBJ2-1	CASSSTRLAGYNEQFF	TGTGCCAGCAGCTCGACGAGACTAGCGGGGTACAATGAGCAGTTCTTC
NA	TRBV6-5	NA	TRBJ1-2	CASSYLGFSNYGYTF	TGTGCCAGCAGTTACTTGGGATTCTCCAACTATGGCTACACCTTC
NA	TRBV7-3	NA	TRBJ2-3	CASSLIGSTTDTQYF	TGTGCCAGCAGCTTAATCGGGAGCACTACAGATACGCAGTATTTT
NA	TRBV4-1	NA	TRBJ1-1	CASSQQATGRTEAFF	TGCGCCAGCAGCCAACAGGCCACAGGGAGGACTGAAGCTTTCTTT
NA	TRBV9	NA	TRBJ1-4	CASSAEVGEKLFF	TGTGCCAGCAGCGCCGAGGTCGGTGAAAAACTGTTTTTT
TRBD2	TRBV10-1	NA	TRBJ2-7	CASSPSGAYEQYF	TGCGCCAGCAGCCCTAGCGGGGCCTACGAGCAGTACTTC
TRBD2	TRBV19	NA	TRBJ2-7	CASSKASGRREQYF	TGTGCCAGTAGTAAGGCTAGCGGGCGAAGGGAGCAGTACTTC
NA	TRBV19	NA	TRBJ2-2	CASRRDPYTGELFF	TGTGCCAGTAGACGGGATCCCTACACCGGGGAGCTGTTTTTT
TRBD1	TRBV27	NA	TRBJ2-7	CASSLGQGADEQYF	TGTGCCAGCAGTTTAGGACAGGGGGCGGATGAGCAGTACTTC
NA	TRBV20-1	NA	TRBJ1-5	CSARVGQPQHF	TGCAGTGCTAGGGTCGGACAGCCCCAGCATTTT
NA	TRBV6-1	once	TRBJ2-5	CASSEVGQETQYF	TGTGCCAGCAGTGAGGTCGGTCAAGAGACCCAGTACTTC
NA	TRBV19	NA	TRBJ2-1	CASSIAAERYNEQFF	TGTGCCAGTAGTATAGCAGCAGAGAGGTACAATGAGCAGTTCTTC
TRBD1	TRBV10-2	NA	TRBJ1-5	CASTRDRGSNQPQHF	TGCGCCAGCACCCGGGACAGGGGAAGCAATCAGCCCCAGCATTTT
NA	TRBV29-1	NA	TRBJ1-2	CSVEDRGWYGYTF	TGCAGCGTTGAAGACAGGGGTTGGTATGGCTACACCTTC
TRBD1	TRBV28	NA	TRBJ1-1	CAAAPGTGIPEAFF	TGTGCCGCGGCACCCGGGACAGGGATCCCTGAAGCTTTCTTT
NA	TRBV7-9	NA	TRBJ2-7	CASSLEGGAYEQYF	TGTGCCAGCAGCTTAGAGGGCGGGGCCTACGAGCAGTACTTC
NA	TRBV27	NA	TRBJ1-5	CASSFLAGNQPQHF	TGTGCCAGCAGTTTTTTGGCGGGAAATCAGCCCCAGCATTTT
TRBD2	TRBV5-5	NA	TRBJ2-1	CASSLGLAGFSYNEQFF	TGTGCCAGCAGCTTGGGGCTAGCGGGATTCAGTTACAATGAGCAGTTCTTC
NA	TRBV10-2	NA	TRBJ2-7	CASKGALRGLFSYEQYF	TGCGCCAGCAAGGGGGCTCTGAGGGGACTATTCTCCTACGAGCAGTACTTC
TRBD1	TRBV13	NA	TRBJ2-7	CASSLGGGPEWIPYEQYF	TGTGCCAGCAGCTTAGGAGGGGGCCCGGAGTGGATACCCTACGAGCAGTACTTC
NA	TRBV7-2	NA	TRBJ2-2	CASSLVALASPGELFF	TGTGCCAGCAGCTTAGTGGCCTTGGCATCACCCGGGGAGCTGTTTTTT
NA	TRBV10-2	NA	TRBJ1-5	CASSRGADNQPQHF	TGCGCCAGCAGTAGGGGCGCAGACAATCAGCCCCAGCATTTT
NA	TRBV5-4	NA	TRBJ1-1	CASSLAGRLNTEAFF	TGTGCCAGCAGCTTGGCTGGCAGATTGAACACTGAAGCTTTCTTT
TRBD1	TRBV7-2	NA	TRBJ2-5	CASRTGSETQYF	TGTGCCAGCAGGACAGGGTCAGAGACCCAGTACTTC
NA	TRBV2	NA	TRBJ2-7	CASRRRTEPYEQYF	TGTGCCAGCAGACGCCGGACAGAACCCTACGAGCAGTACTTC
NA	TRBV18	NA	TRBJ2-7	CASSPSNLSPEQYF	TGTGCCAGCTCACCGTCGAACCTTTCCCCCGAGCAGTACTTC
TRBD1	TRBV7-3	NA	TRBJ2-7	CASSHQTGDHEQYF	TGTGCCAGCAGCCACCAAACAGGGGACCACGAGCAGTACTTC
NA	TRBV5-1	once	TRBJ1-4	CASSLGQINEKLFF	TGCGCCAGCAGCTTGGGGCAAATAAATGAAAAACTGTTTTTT
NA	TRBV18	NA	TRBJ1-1	CASSPIGGTEAFF	TGTGCCAGCTCACCGATTGGGGGCACTGAAGCTTTCTTT
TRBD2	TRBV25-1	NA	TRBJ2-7	CASSRSTLTLAGRYEQYF	TGTGCCAGCAGTCGCTCTACCCTAACACTAGCGGGGCGCTACGAGCAGTACTTC
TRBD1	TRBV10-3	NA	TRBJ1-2	CAITGTGANYGYTF	TGTGCCATCACTGGGACAGGGGCTAACTATGGCTACACCTTC
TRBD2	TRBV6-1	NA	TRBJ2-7	CASSDQGGMSYEQYF	TGTGCCAGCAGTGATCAGGGAGGGATGTCCTACGAGCAGTACTTC
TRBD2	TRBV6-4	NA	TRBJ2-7	CASRDPRGGSYEQYF	TGTGCCAGCAGGGACCCCCGGGGGGGCTCCTACGAGCAGTACTTC
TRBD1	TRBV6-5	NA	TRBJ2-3	CASRAGTGVTDTQYF	TGTGCCAGCAGGGCCGGGACAGGGGTCACAGATACGCAGTATTTT
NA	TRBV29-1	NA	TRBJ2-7	CSVGYSPSGRVANEQYF	TGCAGCGTTGGATACTCACCCTCAGGGAGAGTCGCGAACGAGCAGTACTTC
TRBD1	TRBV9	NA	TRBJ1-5	CASSATGAPQPQHF	TGTGCCAGCAGCGCAACAGGGGCCCCTCAGCCCCAGCATTTT
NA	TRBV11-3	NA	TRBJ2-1	CASSFETAPYNEQFF	TGTGCCAGCAGCTTCGAGACAGCACCCTACAATGAGCAGTTCTTC
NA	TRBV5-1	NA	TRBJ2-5	CASNPVEGGETQYF	TGCGCCAGCAACCCAGTGGAGGGCGGAGAGACCCAGTACTTC
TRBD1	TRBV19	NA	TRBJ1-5	CASSIGEQGGQPQHF	TGTGCCAGTAGCATAGGGGAGCAGGGGGGTCAGCCCCAGCATTTT
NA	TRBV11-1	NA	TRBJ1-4	CASSLGATNEKLFF	TGTGCCAGCAGCCTGGGCGCAACTAATGAAAAACTGTTTTTT